This TCR beta chain was recovered during a study of blood T cells in healthy people across ages (dated by TCRdb to between 2014 and 2017). Background for the entire study: In model experiments, template switching captured roughly one uniquely barcoded TCR beta cDNA molecule for every two T cells. The study measured age-related changes in TCR beta repertoire diversity using deep sequencing normalized with unique cDNA molecular identifiers. Four age groups were formed from the donors: young (average 16 years), middle-aged (roughly 38), aged (approximately 60) and long-lived (about 75). To avoid experimental bias, donors of different ages were randomly spread across the sequencing lanes. For two donors (one aged 18 to 30 and one aged 80 or older), the study analyzed two additional independent replicas of 1 million unique cDNA reads from the same blood draw. The full study reports these points: As age increased, observed TCR beta diversity per million T cells dropped in a roughly linear way, and a significant reduction was already evident by age 40. Since profiling was done on bulk unsorted PBMCs, naive and antigen-experienced compartments could not be conclusively compared. Because the CMV infection status of the donors was unknown, age-related changes in expanded clonotypes may potentially have been confounded. The percentage of naive T cells measured by flow cytometry correlated strongly with observed TCR beta diversity. Estimates of total diversity from one million sequenced T cells were regarded as lower bounds and underestimates. The long-lived group showed more naive CD4+ T cells, fewer expanded clones and increased TCR diversity than the aged group, suggesting age selection.

Remarks on this clonotype: What this receptor recognizes is not known. The record has no base qualities; no much larger clone is one base away.

The donors were roughly 39 Caucasian individuals from Russia, aged roughly 6 to 90 years, who were systemically healthy. Each donor gave 9.5 to 10 milliliters of peripheral blood, drawn into EDTA-treated Vacutainer tubes. Ficoll-Paque density-gradient centrifugation was used to isolate PBMCs, with at least 6 million per sample. Trizol reagent was used to extract total RNA from the PBMCs, yielding at least 5.5 micrograms per sample. The percentages of naive CD45RAhigh/CD27high T cells were determined by flow cytometry on a PBMC aliquot from every donor. The library was produced with 5' RACE. Instrument used: Illumina HiSeq 2500. A second about 7 to 11 cycle PCR used a sample-barcoded 5' primer and a J-beta primer mix. A unique molecular identifier was introduced onto each TCR beta cDNA molecule by a template-switch 5' adaptor carrying 12 random nucleotides. At least 2.5 million CDR3-containing paired-end reads were obtained from each sample. First-strand cDNA synthesis was performed from all RNA using the Mint cDNA synthesis kit, with priming by a TRBC-specific oligonucleotide. Following uracil-DNA glycosylase treatment, a first 18-cycle PCR with universal primers M1SS and BC2_uni_R was performed on all cDNA. Per the source publication's procedure: Each sample was normalized by randomly selecting 1 million high-quality reads, each carrying a distinct molecular identifier. Instead of being binned into consensus sequences, reads with shared molecular identifiers were discarded. MiTCR, run with a Q25 quality threshold and the strictest error-elimination algorithm, handled CDR3 identification, clonotype clustering and error correction. A nonparametric unseen species model using Euler transformation provided a lower-bound estimate of total TCR beta diversity. TCRdb's own reprocessing of the public reads used fastp at Q25 and MiXCR and kept productive beta chains. Every entry covers one CDR3 protein and lists the most common genes and DNA from its rows. TCRdb, rather than the study authors, made the V and J calls. The sample includes over 950,000 distinct CDR3 sequences, with 35% to 40% observed a single time. 10% to 15% of the sample belongs to the ten largest clones.

The source is a man younger than 30 in good health. Material: blood.

The CDR3 is CASYPRTGGAENEKLFF. The nucleotide sequence is TGTGCCAGCTATCCGAGGACAGGGGGCGCTGAGAATGAAAAACTGTTTTTT. The receptor chain draws on TRBV6-2 or TRBV6-3 and TRBJ1-4; 11 of the junction bases match TRBD1. Reading from cysteine to phenylalanine, the CDR3 counts 17 amino acids. Only the CDR3 DNA stays, 51 bases, in frame from base 1. Reading the germline V gene gives CDR1 MNHEY and CDR2 SVGEGT. V loses 8 bases at its end and J loses 5 bases; junction bases beyond the gene matches: 13.